This TCR beta chain was retrieved from a study of T cell changes during pregnancy in multiple sclerosis. Germline-derived CDR1 and CDR2 are MNHEY and SMNVEV (reference sequence). The CDR3 totals 14 residues. V lost 4 bases, J lost 4 bases, and 4 bases stayed unmatched. Sequencing was performed with immunoSEQ multiplex PCR; in TCRdb, only in-frame clones are kept and a portion is missing. This sample has around 50,000 clones, with around nine tenths found just once. This clonotype was sampled from a human donor whose cells served as feeder cells for cultures in a pregnancy study. Sequencing was performed on peripheral blood from another person, used as feeder cells. This rearrangement joins TRBV27 to TRBJ1-5; 7 bases agree with TRBD1. The CDR3 loop reads CASSSLTGNQPQHF. For the CDR3, the DNA is TGTGCCAGCAGTTCTCTGACAGGGAATCAGCCCCAGCATTTT.